The T cell receptor (beta chain) under discussion was sequenced for a study of T cell responses to AZD1222 COVID-19 vaccine (dated by TCRdb to 2020 to 2023). In terms of the full investigation: AZD1222 recipients with second doses at about 4 weeks or about 12 weeks were pooled, because spike-specific TCR depth and breadth did not differ between schedules. Trial participants were enrolled by age into subgroups of 18-55, 56-69 and 70-plus years, and roughly 160, 29 and 62 TCR-sequenced participants, respectively, were included in these subgroups. TCR sequencing covered fewer than 250 trial participants: roughly 200 given two doses of AZD1222 and 26 given two doses of MenACWY control vaccine.

The CDR3 regions of human TCRbeta chains were analyzed by immunosequencing. The published analysis was carried out like this. Repertoire TCRs were checked for matches against a reference library of SARS-CoV-2-specific TCRs that had been generated using the MIRA antigen-specificity platform. Breadth meant the fraction of unique TCRs that were SARS-CoV-2-associated, whereas depth meant the fraction of total T cells that were SARS-CoV-2-associated. Each spike-specific TCR was assigned to its reactive spike region and to a CD4 or CD8 class using the MIRA data. Log10-transformed breadth and depth values were compared by one-way ANOVA with Sidak's multiple comparisons tests. What TCRdb holds here is the immuneACCESS table cut down to in-frame rearrangements. Part of the clones is not present; checked against another copy, under half of the missing clones reflect an unresolved V gene, and the others are unexplained. V and J calls and clone size are copied from that table; D and trimming were computed from the DNA. Within this sample are over 150,000 clones, with approximately 90% of them counted one time only. Jointly, the top ten make up 5% to 7% of the sample.

Points the paper makes about the study in general: Participants were mostly white British, with more females than males. The authors suggested clonal diversity may have been underestimated. After two AZD1222 doses, both the breadth and the depth of spike-specific TCRs were significantly higher than at day 0 and than in MenACWY recipients. No day 14 peak-response samples were available, so repertoires were characterized only after the peak T cell response. Conclusions about previously exposed vaccinees are limited because only five to seven AZD1222 recipients were SARS-CoV-2 seropositive at baseline. The vaccine-associated CD4 TCRs covered the entire spike protein, and the dominant responses fell in regions 160-218 and 743-854. The 56-69-year group was small, and its depth increase did not reach significance, likely because of low power. Epitopes outside the regions mutated in the B.1.351 and B.1.1.7 variants were reportedly recognized by nearly half of the unique spike-specific TCRs.

Concerning this clone: Its recognized antigen is unknown. No much larger clone is present one base from it, and per-base qualities are unavailable.

The CDR3 numbers 12 residues from cysteine through phenylalanine. Just CDR3 DNA is preserved here, 36 bases in frame from base 1. For CDR1 and CDR2, the germline V gene (reference sequence) lists SEHNR and FQNEAQ. The trim is 0 bases for V and 5 bases for J, with a gap of 4 bases between the germline ends. Interpreted using the paper, the time point label stands for: baseline before first vaccination. Vaccinee samples came from UK trials COV001 and COV002, including a single-blind randomized controlled phase 2/3 trial of AZD1222 (ChAdOx1 nCoV-19) in healthy adults. Trial participant PBMC samples were collected at day 0 and day 28 after the second dose for TCRbeta chain sequencing.

This sequence was found in an adult in good health. The V and J genes are TRBV7-9 and TRBJ2-5, with no reliable assignment of the D segment. This specimen consisted of peripheral blood, obtained on day 0 of AZD1222 vaccination. The DNA sequence is TGTGCCAGCAGCTTAGCAAGGGAGACCCAGTACTTC. It specifies CASSLARETQYF.